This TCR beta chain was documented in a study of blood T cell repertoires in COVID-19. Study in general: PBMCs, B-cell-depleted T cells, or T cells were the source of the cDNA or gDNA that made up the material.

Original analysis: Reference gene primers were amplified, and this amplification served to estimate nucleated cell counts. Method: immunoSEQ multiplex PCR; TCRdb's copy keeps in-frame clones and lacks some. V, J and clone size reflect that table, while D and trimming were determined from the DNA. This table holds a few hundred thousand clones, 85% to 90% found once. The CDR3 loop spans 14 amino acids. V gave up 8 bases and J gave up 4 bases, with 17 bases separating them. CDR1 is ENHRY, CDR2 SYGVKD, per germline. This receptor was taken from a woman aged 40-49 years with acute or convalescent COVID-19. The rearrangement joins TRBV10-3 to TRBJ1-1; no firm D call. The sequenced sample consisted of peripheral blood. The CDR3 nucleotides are TGTGCCATCCGATCGACCGACAAGTTCACTGAAGCTTTCTTT. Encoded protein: CAIRSTDKFTEAFF.